This T cell receptor beta chain was recovered during a study of identifying expanded T cells in peripheral blood (dated by TCRdb to the late 2010s). Background on the whole study: Separate aliquots of the same genomic DNA pool were sequenced to produce technical replicates, and four replicates were compared in pairs.

Details on this clone: There is no known antigen for this receptor. No qualities accompany the bases; no much larger clone lies one base away.

General findings and caveats noted by the study authors: The authors expected that over much longer intervals, such as months to years, biological variance in healthy repertoires might increase even further. The beta-binomial model significantly reduced the number of clones called differentially abundant and the false-positive rate across all healthy-donor time intervals. Between technical replicates the binomial model flagged about 1.2 differentially abundant clones, whereas over about 2 weeks the binomial model flagged about 15 and over roughly 4 weeks about 19. Variance in clone template counts between two-week samples significantly increased with total template count across all healthy donors.

TCRbeta CDR3 regions were profiled with the immunoSEQ Assay using bias-controlled multiplex PCR amplification of genomic DNA. As for the original processing: To quantify the absolute abundance of each unique TCRbeta CDR3 region, the sequences were collapsed and filtered. Differential abundance was tested with two models: a binomial (Fisher-equivalent) model and a beta-binomial model that adds time-dependent variance fitted from healthy donors. Clones with fewer than 5 combined templates were removed, and a clone was called differentially abundant if the clone's Benjamini-Hochberg FDR was below 0.01. Using the form v = (b*log(k)+a)^2, the beta-binomial variance was modeled as a function of the total template count across the two samples. TCRdb retrieved this table from immuneACCESS and kept in-frame rearrangements only. Not all clones are present; in checked studies, unresolved V genes account for under half, and no reason is known for the remainder. The DNA was the basis for D and trimming; V, J and clone size are from that table. This sample is represented by approximately 59,000 clones; approximately 90% of them were singletons. The biggest ten clones account for around 3.5% of the sample.

No immune events, such as infections, were documented for the healthy donors during the collection period. Time-dependent variance in a beta-binomial model of T-cell clone differential abundance was calibrated using healthy-donor blood repertoires as a training cohort. The training cohort included around ten healthy donors, of whom 3 were female and 7 were male. An age range of about 25 to 64 years, with an average of 43 years, was recorded for the donors. Whole blood from each healthy donor was obtained from a commercial supplier and was collected at three time points 2 to 3 weeks apart. For immunosequencing, genomic DNA was extracted from unsorted whole blood. In the germline V gene, CDR1 corresponds to SGHRS and CDR2 to YFSETQ. Relative to germline, V is missing 4 bases and J is missing 0 bases, with 4 bases of the junction outside any gene match. The cysteine opens and the phenylalanine closes a CDR3 of 17 amino acids. The entry retains the CDR3 DNA only, 51 bases that are in frame from base 1.

The V gene is TRBV5-1 and the J gene is TRBJ2-1, and 13 junction bases match TRBD2. Material for sequencing was blood. The origin of this receptor is a person aged 18 to 75 in good health. In nucleotide form, the sequence is TGCGCCAGCAGCCTCGGGACTAGCGGGAACTCCTACAATGAGCAGTTCTTC. This yields the protein CASSLGTSGNSYNEQFF.